Listed below are T cell receptor beta chains from one sample, sequenced in a study of blood T cell repertoires in COVID-19. Measured with immunoSEQ multiplex PCR; TCRdb has only the in-frame clones, and not every one. The profile shows roughly 230,000 clones, around 90% of them singletons. What was sequenced was peripheral blood. The receptor set was obtained from a woman aged 55 to 70 with COVID-19, enrolled during active disease. CDR3s include the opening cysteine and the closing phenylalanine or tryptophan. A D gene is named only where the DNA matches it firmly. Not every row has a clone size; where given, it reads once, few, many or a size class.

J: TRBJ2-1; size: .; V: TRBV9; D: .; CDR3: CASSAQGNEQFF; DNA: TGTGCCAGCAGCGCACAGGGCAATGAGCAGTTCTTC
J: TRBJ1-5; size: few; V: TRBV19; D: TRBD1; CDR3: CASFIAGGGQPQHF; DNA: TGTGCCAGTTTCATCGCAGGGGGCGGGCAGCCCCAGCATTTT
J: TRBJ1-6; size: few; V: TRBV30; D: TRBD1; CDR3: CAWSVLAGTGNSPLHF; DNA: TGTGCCTGGAGTGTACTTGCCGGGACAGGGAATTCACCCCTCCACTTT
J: TRBJ2-7; size: .; V: TRBV5-6; D: .; CDR3: CASSLTRGARVDEQYF; DNA: TGTGCCAGCAGCCTTACCAGGGGCGCACGGGTAGACGAGCAGTACTTC
J: TRBJ2-7; size: .; V: TRBV7-2; D: .; CDR3: CASSLQGRAAYEQYF; DNA: TGTGCCAGCAGCTTACAGGGCAGGGCAGCCTACGAGCAGTACTTC
J: TRBJ1-2; size: .; V: TRBV2; D: TRBD1; CDR3: CASSAQQGGPGYTF; DNA: TGTGCCAGCAGTGCACAACAGGGGGGACCGGGCTACACCTTC
J: TRBJ1-4; size: .; V: TRBV6-5; D: .; CDR3: CASRSGSTNEKLFF; DNA: TGTGCCAGCAGGTCCGGGTCTACGAATGAAAAACTGTTTTTT
J: TRBJ1-4; size: .; V: TRBV5-1; D: .; CDR3: CASSLDGLTEKLFF; DNA: TGCGCCAGCAGCTTGGACGGACTAACTGAAAAACTGTTTTTT
J: TRBJ2-7; size: .; V: TRBV19; D: TRBD2; CDR3: CATKGTSDRYEQYF; DNA: TGTGCCACCAAGGGGACTAGCGATCGCTACGAGCAGTACTTC
J: TRBJ1-1; size: .; V: TRBV29-1; D: .; CDR3: CSVEGKGGITEAFF; DNA: TGCAGCGTTGAAGGTAAGGGAGGGATCACTGAAGCTTTCTTT
J: TRBJ1-1; size: .; V: TRBV11-1; D: .; CDR3: CASSSIRGLFLSEAFF; DNA: TGTGCCAGCAGCTCTATCCGGGGACTGTTCTTGTCCGAAGCTTTCTTT
J: TRBJ2-3; size: .; V: TRBV19; D: TRBD2; CDR3: CASTKLAGGRTDTQYF; DNA: TGTGCCAGTACCAAACTAGCGGGGGGTCGCACAGATACGCAGTATTTT
J: TRBJ2-1; size: .; V: TRBV27; D: .; CDR3: CASGFSAYNEQFF; DNA: TGTGCCAGCGGCTTCTCAGCCTACAATGAGCAGTTCTTC
J: TRBJ1-2; size: .; V: TRBV20-1; D: .; CDR3: CSASGVGGVEGYGYTF; DNA: TGCAGTGCTAGTGGGGTTGGGGGGGTGGAAGGCTATGGCTACACCTTC
J: TRBJ2-6; size: .; V: TRBV7-2; D: .; CDR3: CASLQQGAGANVLTF; DNA: TGTGCCAGCCTACAACAGGGAGCTGGGGCCAACGTCCTGACTTTC
J: TRBJ1-4; size: .; V: TRBV2; D: .; CDR3: CASSDRIPTNEKLFF; DNA: TGTGCCAGCAGTGACAGGATCCCAACTAATGAAAAACTGTTTTTT